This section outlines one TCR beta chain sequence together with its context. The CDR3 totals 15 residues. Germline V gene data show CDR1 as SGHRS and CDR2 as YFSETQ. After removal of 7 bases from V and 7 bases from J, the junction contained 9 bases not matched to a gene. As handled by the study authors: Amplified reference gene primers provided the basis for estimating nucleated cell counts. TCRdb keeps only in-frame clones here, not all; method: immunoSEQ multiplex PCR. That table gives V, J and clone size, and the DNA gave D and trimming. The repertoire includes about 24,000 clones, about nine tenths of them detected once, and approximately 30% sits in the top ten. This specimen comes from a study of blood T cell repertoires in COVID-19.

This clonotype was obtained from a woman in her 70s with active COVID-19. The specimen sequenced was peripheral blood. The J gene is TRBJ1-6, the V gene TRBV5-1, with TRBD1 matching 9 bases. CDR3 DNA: TGCGCCAGCCGTGGGGGACAGGGTGGAAATTCACCCCTCCACTTT. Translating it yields CASRGGQGGNSPLHF.